These 24 T cell receptor beta chains came from one sample sequenced in a study of blood T cell repertoires in COVID-19. The protocol was immunoSEQ multiplex PCR, while the TCRdb copy is restricted to in-frame clones and leaves out a portion. The repertoire consists of 50,000 to 65,000 clones, with just over 85% occurring once and the leading ten covering more than 0.95%. Sequencing used peripheral blood. All receptors come from a man between 40 and 49 years old with acute or convalescent COVID-19.

The rearrangement links TRBV10-3 to TRBJ2-3, with D uncertain. The germline CDR1 and CDR2 sequences are ENHRY and SYGVKD. With 7 bases removed from V and 0 bases from J, the gap between germline ends came to 5 bases. The CDR3 contains 12 residues. The CDR3 nucleotides read TGTGCCATCACCTCTAGCACAGATACGCAGTATTTT. This codes for CAITSSTDTQYF.

J is TRBJ1-2 and V is TRBV28; D unresolved. This CDR3 comprises 13 residues. The V gene's germline CDR1 is MDHEN and CDR2 SYDVKM. V was clipped by 4 bases and J by 2 bases, with 8 bases between them. Here the CDR3 reads CASSSTENYGYTF. In DNA, the CDR3 is TGTGCCAGCAGTTCAACGGAGAACTATGGCTACACCTTC.

This chain links TRBV3-1 (or the pseudogene TRBV3-2) with TRBJ1-2; TRBD1 is a possible D gene (5 bases). Germline V gene data show CDR1 as LGHDT and CDR2 as YNNKEL (reference sequence). V was shortened by 0 bases and J by 4 bases, with 12 bases between the two germline ends. There are 15 residues in the CDR3. CDR3 sequence: CASSQDGGTTYGYTF. DNA for the CDR3: TGTGCCAGCAGCCAAGATGGGGGGACGACCTATGGCTACACCTTC.

This clone appeared a single time. This sequence joins TRBV9 and TRBJ1-3; D is ambiguous. The CDR3 extends over 15 amino acids. Germline V gene data show CDR1 as SGDLS and CDR2 as YYNGEE. Trimming took off 2 bases at V and 0 bases at J, with 9 bases between the two ends. CDR3: CASSVDGISGNTIYF. Here the CDR3 DNA reads TGTGCCAGCAGCGTCGACGGGATCTCTGGAAACACCATATATTTT.

The chain uses TRBV4-1 and TRBJ1-1; perhaps TRBD1 as D (5 bases). The CDR3 has 18 residues. Germline loops: CDR1 MGHRA, CDR2 YSYEKL. The ends were cut back, 4 bases at V and 2 bases at J, with 23 bases in the middle. The CDR3 sequence is CASSRRLDRGVGNTEAFF. In nucleotides, the CDR3 is TGCGCCAGCAGCCGAAGATTGGATCGGGGGGTGGGAAACACTGAAGCTTTCTTT.

The chain employs TRBV2 and TRBJ1-3; D is unresolved. The CDR3 extends over 15 amino acids. Germline CDR1 and CDR2: SNHLY and FYNNEI. V lost 4 bases and J lost 0, with 10 bases in between. CDR3 sequence (DNA): TGTGCCAGCAGTGTAATGGTACACTCTGGAAACACCATATATTTT. This gives the protein CASSVMVHSGNTIYF.

The V call is TRBV6-5, the J call TRBJ1-2, with 10 positions matching TRBD1. The ends lost 7 bases at V and 5 bases at J; junction bases unmatched: 7. Germline V CDR1 and CDR2: MNHEY, SVGAGI. The CDR3 totals 14 residues. In nucleotides, the CDR3 is TGTGCCAGCAACCCGGGACAGGGGAGATATGGCTACACCTTC. It specifies CASNPGQGRYGYTF.

J is TRBJ1-2 and V is TRBV5-4; 7 positions match TRBD1. V lost 5 bases, J lost 3 bases, and 10 bases stayed unmatched. The CDR3 loop spans 15 amino acids. CDR1 is SGHNT and CDR2 is YYREEE in the germline V gene (reference sequence). CDR3 bases: TGTGCCAGCAGTTCCCCCACAGGGGTGGACTATGGCTACACCTTC. It codes for CASSSPTGVDYGYTF.

The genes are TRBV24-1 and TRBJ2-1, with 7 bases that match TRBD1. CDR3 length equals 16 residues. Per the germline V gene, CDR1 is KGHDR and CDR2 is SFDVKD. After removal of 3 bases from V and 5 bases from J, the junction contained 9 bases not matched to a gene. CDR3: CATSDLSTGQNNEQFF. The CDR3 region has the DNA TGTGCCACCAGTGATCTGAGTACGGGACAGAACAATGAGCAGTTCTTC.

This chain connects TRBV11-3 to TRBJ1-1; no clear D gene. Between the trimmed V and J ends, which lost 0 bases and 4 bases, there was a span of 15 bases. This CDR3 contains 16 residues. Germline CDR1 is SGHNT and CDR2 is YENEEA. Written as DNA, the CDR3 is TGTGCCAGCAGCTTAGATCCCCCCCCACTAGCCACTGAAGCTTTCTTT. This translates into CASSLDPPPLATEAFF.

In nucleotides, the CDR3 is TGTGCCAGCAGCTCCCAGGGTACAGGCGGCTACACCTTC. Its translation: CASSSQGTGGYTF. V and J are TRBV5-4 and TRBJ1-2; a weak D match, TRBD1 (5 bases). V gave up 3 bases and J gave up 8 bases, with 14 bases separating them. Germline lookup yields CDR1 SGHNT and CDR2 YYREEE (reference sequence). The CDR3 is made up of 13 amino acids.

The chain uses TRBV5-1 and TRBJ1-1, with D unresolved. Germline-derived CDR1 and CDR2 are SGHRS and YFSETQ. The germline V and J ends were trimmed by 4 bases and 5 bases, with 9 bases remaining between them. The CDR3 consists of 12 residues. The CDR3 DNA reads as TGCGCCAGCAGCGACCCCGGGACTGAAGCTTTCTTT. The encoded protein is CASSDPGTEAFF.

The chain combines TRBV5-6 with TRBJ2-7; D may be TRBD1 (6 bases). V was cut by 5 bases and J by 2 bases, with 20 bases left in between. The CDR3 contains 16 residues. In germline, CDR1 is SGHDT, CDR2 YYEEEE. The CDR3 sequence is CASRAGATLGTYEQYF. In DNA form, the CDR3 reads TGTGCCAGCAGGGCAGGGGCCACCCTTGGAACCTACGAGCAGTACTTC.

The rearrangement uses TRBV12-3 or TRBV12-4 and TRBJ1-2, with 7 positions matching TRBD1. The J segment lost 6 bases and the V segment lost 1 base, leaving 2 bases of the junction unmatched. The CDR3 contains 13 residues. The CDR3, as DNA: TGTGCCAGCAGTTTAGTAGGGGGCAATGGCTACACCTTC. It specifies CASSLVGGNGYTF.

The chain has TRBV29-1 and TRBJ1-1, with a possible D match to TRBD1 (5 bases). This CDR3 comprises 13 residues. Germline CDR1 reads SQVTM; CDR2 reads ANQGSEA. V gave up 0 bases and J gave up 11 bases, with 16 bases separating them. CDR3 sequence: CSVEDLDTLRAFF. CDR3 DNA sequence: TGCAGCGTTGAAGATTTGGACACCCTTCGGGCTTTCTTT.

CDR3 bases: TGCGCCAGCAGCCCCTGGAGGGACCTCAATCAGCCCCAGCATTTT. Protein: CASSPWRDLNQPQHF. The chain has TRBV4-1 and TRBJ1-5, with D perhaps matching TRBD1 (5 bases). The CDR3 runs to 15 residues. V gave up 4 bases and J gave up 3 bases, with 13 bases separating them. Germline V gene data show CDR1 as MGHRA and CDR2 as YSYEKL.

Only a few counts were recorded for this clone. The chain links TRBV19 to TRBJ1-1; possibly TRBD1 for D (5 bases). The CDR3 runs to 15 residues. The germline V and J ends were trimmed by 11 bases and 1 base, with 20 bases remaining between them. Germline-derived CDR1 and CDR2 are LNHDA and SQIVND (reference sequence). CDR3 protein: CASGGSGTRNTEAFF. The DNA of the CDR3 is TGTGCCTCCGGGGGAAGTGGAACCAGGAACACTGAAGCTTTCTTT.

The gene calls are TRBV24-1 and TRBJ1-2, with 9 bases fitting TRBD1. The J segment lost 8 bases and the V segment lost 2 bases, leaving 14 bases of the junction unmatched. CDR3 length: 17 residues. The germline V gene encodes CDR1 KGHDR and CDR2 SFDVKD. The CDR3 loop is CATSDSGIPGQGRGYTF. CDR3 bases: TGTGCCACCAGTGATTCCGGTATCCCGGGACAGGGCAGAGGCTACACCTTC.

The genes are TRBV27 and TRBJ2-1, with D perhaps TRBD2 (7 bases). The germline V gene encodes CDR1 MNHEY and CDR2 SMNVEV (reference sequence). CDR3 length: 14 residues. V lost 4 bases, J lost 4 bases, and 11 bases lay in between. The CDR3 region has the DNA TGTGCCAGCAGTTGGGGGGGGGCATACAATGAGCAGTTCTTC. Residues: CASSWGGAYNEQFF.

This chain connects TRBV30 to TRBJ1-2, with 7 nucleotides matching TRBD1. CDR3 length equals 14 residues. The germline V gene encodes CDR1 GTSNPN and CDR2 SVGIG (reference sequence). Trimming cost V 0 bases and J 3 bases; bases outside gene matches: 4. DNA of the CDR3: TGTGCCTGGAGTGTACCCGGACAGGACTATGGCTACACCTTC. The encoded protein is CAWSVPGQDYGYTF.

CDR3 region: CASSVEVYEQYF. DNA of the CDR3: TGTGCCAGCAGCGTGGAGGTCTACGAGCAGTACTTC. The chain employs TRBV11-2 and TRBJ2-7; possible D gene TRBD2, 5 bases. This CDR3 has 12 amino acids. Germline loops: CDR1 SGHAT, CDR2 FQNNGV. Trimming took 5 bases from V and 3 from J, leaving 8 bases between them.

Turning to this clone: An end of the junction does not agree with germline; a read error may underlie this. The chain employs TRBV7-7 and TRBJ2-1, with 8 positions matching TRBD2. Germline V gene sequence: CDR1 SSHAT, CDR2 FNYEAQ (reference sequence). This CDR3 comprises 14 residues. CDR3 in amino acids: CASSFGGEDNEQFF. CDR3 nucleotide sequence: TGTGCTAGCAGCTTCGGGGGGGAAGACAATGAGCAGTTCTTC.

The chain couples TRBV5-1 to TRBJ1-1, with TRBD1 matching over 10 bases. J gave up 5 bases and V 4 bases, and 8 bases lay outside the gene matches. Per the germline V gene, CDR1 is SGHRS and CDR2 is YFSETQ. The CDR3 extends over 15 amino acids. DNA of the CDR3: TGCGCCAGCAGCGCCCGGGACAGGGGTCAAACTGAAGCTTTCTTT. Its translation: CASSARDRGQTEAFF. Drawing the rest from reference TRBV5-1 and TRBJ1-1, the complete variable domain is KAGVTQTPRYLIKTRGQQVTLSCSPISGHRSVSWYQQTPGQGLQFLFEYFSETQRNKGNFPGRFSGRQFSNSRSEMNVSTLELGDSALYLCASSARDRGQTEAFFGQGTRLTVV.

Concerning this clone: Other DNA sequences in the sample encode the same CDR3. The chain links TRBV5-1 to TRBJ2-7, with 11 positions matching TRBD1. Germline CDR1 SGHRS, CDR2 YFSETQ. CDR3 size: 16 residues. V dropped 0 bases and J dropped 5; count of bases not matched to a gene: 7. CDR3 sequence: CASSLGARGQGDEQYF. CDR3 in DNA: TGCGCCAGCAGCTTGGGGGCTCGGGGACAGGGGGACGAGCAGTACTTC.